This TCR beta chain was sequenced for a study of blood T cell repertoires in COVID-19. TCRdb keeps only in-frame clones here, not all; method: immunoSEQ multiplex PCR. The sample has 110,000 or so clones, roughly 87% seen once. Germline CDR1 and CDR2: MNHEY and SVGAGI. The CDR3 sequence is 14 residues long. V dropped 6 bases and J dropped 1 base, with 12 bases sitting between them. The chain links TRBV6-5 to TRBJ1-2; D not resolved. The origin of this receptor is a human donor in a cohort sampled during active COVID-19. The specimen was peripheral blood. The CDR3 sequence: CASSQTHRNYGYTF. The CDR3, as DNA: TGTGCCAGCAGCCAGACACACCGTAACTATGGCTACACCTTC.